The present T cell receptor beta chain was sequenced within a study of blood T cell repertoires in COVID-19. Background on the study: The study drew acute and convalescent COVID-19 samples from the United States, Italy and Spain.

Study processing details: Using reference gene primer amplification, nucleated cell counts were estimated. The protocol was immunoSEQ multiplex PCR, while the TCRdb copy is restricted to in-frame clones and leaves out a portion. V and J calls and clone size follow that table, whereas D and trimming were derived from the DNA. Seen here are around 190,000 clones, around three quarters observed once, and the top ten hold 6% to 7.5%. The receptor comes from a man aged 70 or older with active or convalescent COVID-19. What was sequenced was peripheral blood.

The CDR3, as DNA: TGCAGTGCTAGTCGAGCGCGGAACCAAGAGACCCAGTACTTC. As protein: CSASRARNQETQYF. The rearrangement uses TRBV20-1 and TRBJ2-5, with no clear D. This CDR3 comprises 14 residues. V dropped 3 bases and J dropped 0 bases, with 11 bases sitting between them. In germline, CDR1 is DFQATT, CDR2 SNEGSKA (reference sequence).